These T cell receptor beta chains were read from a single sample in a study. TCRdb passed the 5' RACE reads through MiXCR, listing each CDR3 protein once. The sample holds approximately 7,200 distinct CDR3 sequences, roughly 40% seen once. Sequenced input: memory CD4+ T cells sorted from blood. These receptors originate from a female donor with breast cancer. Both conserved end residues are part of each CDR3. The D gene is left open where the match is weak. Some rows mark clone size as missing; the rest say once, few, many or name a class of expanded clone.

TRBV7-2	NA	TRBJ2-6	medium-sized	TGTGCCAGCAGCACCTCTCGACAGGAAGTACTTTTC	CASSTSRQEVLF
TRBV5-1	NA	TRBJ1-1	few	TGCGCCAGCAGCTTGGGGGCAGGGAGCACTGAAGCTTTCTTT	CASSLGAGSTEAFF
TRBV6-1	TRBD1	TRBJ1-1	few	TGTGCCAGCAACGACAGGGGGCAATGGAACACTGAAGCTTTCTTT	CASNDRGQWNTEAFF
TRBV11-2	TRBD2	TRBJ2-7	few	TGTGCCAGCAGCTCAGGACTAGCGGGGGGGTTCTACGAGCAGTACTTC	CASSSGLAGGFYEQYF
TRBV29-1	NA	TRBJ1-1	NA	TGCAGCGTTTACAGCATGAACACTGAAGCTTTCTTT	CSVYSMNTEAFF
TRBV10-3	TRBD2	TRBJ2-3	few	TGTGCCATCAGTTCTAGCGGGGGGCGCACAGATACGCAGTATTTT	CAISSSGGRTDTQYF
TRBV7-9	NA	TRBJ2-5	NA	TGTGCCAGCAGCGTAGCGGCAGGCCAAGAGACCCAGTACTTC	CASSVAAGQETQYF
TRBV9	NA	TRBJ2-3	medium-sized	TGTGCCAGCAGCGTAGGTCCGAAACCAGATACGCAGTATTTT	CASSVGPKPDTQYF
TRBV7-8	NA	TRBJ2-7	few	TGTGCCAGCAGCTCCCTCAAGTGGACGGTCTACGAGCAGTACTTC	CASSSLKWTVYEQYF
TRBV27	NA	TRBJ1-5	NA	TGTGCCAGCAGTCCAGGGACACACAATCAGCCCCAGCATTTT	CASSPGTHNQPQHF
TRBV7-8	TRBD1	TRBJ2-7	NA	TGTGCCAGCAGCGACCACAGGGGTGGCTACGAGCAGTACTTC	CASSDHRGGYEQYF
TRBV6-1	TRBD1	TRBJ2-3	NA	TGTGCCAGCAGACAAACAGGGGTAGATACGCAGTATTTT	CASRQTGVDTQYF
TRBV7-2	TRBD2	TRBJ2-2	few	TGTGCCACCTCCGGGACTAGCGGGACCGGGGAGCTGTTTTTT	CATSGTSGTGELFF
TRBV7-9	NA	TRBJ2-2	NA	TGTGCCAGCAGCCCCGGGACTTTCACCGGGGAGCTGTTTTTT	CASSPGTFTGELFF
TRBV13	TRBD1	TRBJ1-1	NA	TGTGCCAGCAGCGCCCGACAGGGGGCTCTTGAAGCTTTCTTT	CASSARQGALEAFF
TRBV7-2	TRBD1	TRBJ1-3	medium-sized	TGTGCCAGCACCCATGACAGGGGATCTGGAAACACCATATATTTT	CASTHDRGSGNTIYF
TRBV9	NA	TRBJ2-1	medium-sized	TGTGCCAGCAGCACCAGCGGGAATGAGCAGTTCTTC	CASSTSGNEQFF